Below, 21 T cell receptor beta chains from the same sample are listed, as sequenced in a study of T cells after yellow fever vaccination. TCRdb recomputed calls from the 5' RACE reads with MiXCR, one row per CDR3 protein. This sample yields 250,000 to 350,000 distinct CDR3 sequences, of which around 7.3% are seen a single time; 18% belongs to the top ten. The source material was PBMCs, sampled approximately 40 days after the first yellow fever vaccination. These receptor sequences come from a man aged 18 to 35 who received the YFV17D yellow fever vaccine.

This clonotype was counted only a few times. The rearrangement joins TRBV6-6 to TRBJ2-6; D may be TRBD2 (6 bases). Trimming cost V 11 bases and J 0 bases, with 8 bases left between them. The CDR3 extends over 13 amino acids. Germline lookup yields CDR1 MNHNY and CDR2 SVGAGI (reference sequence). The CDR3 sequence: CAGLNSGANVLTF. In nucleotides, the CDR3 is TGTGCCGGACTAAACTCTGGGGCCAACGTCCTGACTTTC.

The chain is built from TRBV6-5 and TRBJ1-5; 8 bases line up with TRBD1. Germline V gives CDR1 MNHEY, CDR2 SVGAGI. After removal of 4 bases from V and 2 bases from J, the junction contained 4 bases not matched to a gene. The CDR3 is made up of 15 amino acids. CDR3 sequence (DNA): TGTGCCAGCAGTTTTCCGGGACAGGGCAATCAGCCCCAGCATTTT. Translating it yields CASSFPGQGNQPQHF.

This clonotype has a handful of counts. This chain connects TRBV7-8 to TRBJ1-4; D is undetermined. Per the germline V gene, CDR1 is SGHVS and CDR2 is FQNEAQ. The germline V and J ends were trimmed by 0 bases and 10 bases, with 9 bases remaining between them. The length of the CDR3 is 13 residues. The CDR3 DNA reads TGTGCCAGCAGCTTAGCGCCGCGACGAAAACTGTTTTTT. Translating gives CASSLAPRRKLFF.

DNA for the CDR3: TGCAGTGCCAAACCATCTGGGGCCAACGTCCTGACTTTC. It is translated as CSAKPSGANVLTF. The V and J genes are TRBV20-1 and TRBJ2-6; D unresolved. The CDR3 runs 13 residues. Between the trimmed V and J ends, which lost 6 bases and 1 base, there was a span of 7 bases. Looked up from germline, CDR1 is DFQATT and CDR2 is SNEGSKA (reference sequence).

This clonotype was recorded at least ten times. V usage is TRBV5-1 and J usage is TRBJ2-7; TRBD2 might be the D (7 bases). Germline CDR1 reads SGHRS; CDR2 reads YFSETQ. V lost 0 bases, J lost 3 bases, and 19 bases lay in between. This CDR3 has 17 residues. CDR3 in DNA: TGCGCCAGCAGCTTGGCCTCGGGGGGCGCGAAGGTCTACGAGCAGTACTTC. Encoded protein: CASSLASGGAKVYEQYF. Using reference TRBV5-1 and TRBJ2-7 for the parts outside the CDR3, the full variable domain is KAGVTQTPRYLIKTRGQQVTLSCSPISGHRSVSWYQQTPGQGLQFLFEYFSETQRNKGNFPGRFSGRQFSNSRSEMNVSTLELGDSALYLCASSLASGGAKVYEQYFGPGTRLTVT.

Only a few counts were recorded for this clonotype. The chain joins TRBV28 to TRBJ2-2, with 12 positions matching TRBD1. Germline V gives CDR1 MDHEN, CDR2 SYDVKM. The CDR3 has 19 residues. The V and J ends lost 4 bases and 3 bases, in that order; junction bases with no gene match: 12. CDR3 nucleotides: TGTGCCAGCAGTTCCTGGGACAGGGGGCAATTAGCGGACACCGGGGAGCTGTTTTTT. Its translation: CASSSWDRGQLADTGELFF.

The chain has TRBV7-9 and TRBJ2-5, with 8 bases matching TRBD1. This CDR3 region has 15 residues. The V gene end was trimmed by 2 bases and the J gene end by 3 bases; junction bases not matched to a gene: 5. Germline V gene sequence: CDR1 SEHNR, CDR2 FQNEAQ (reference sequence). CDR3 DNA sequence: TGTGCCAGCAGCTTATTTGGACAGGGTGAAGAGACCCAGTACTTC. It encodes CASSLFGQGEETQYF.

This clonotype was seen repeatedly, ten times or more. The chain employs TRBV5-1 and TRBJ2-1; TRBD1 matches at 9 bases. This CDR3 spans 15 amino acids. Germline CDR1 and CDR2: SGHRS and YFSETQ. V trimming: 2 bases; J trimming: 2 bases; junction bases outside the gene matches: 2. CDR3 DNA sequence: TGCGCCAGCAGCTTTACAGGGGGCGCCTACAATGAGCAGTTCTTC. It is translated as CASSFTGGAYNEQFF.

This clonotype has only a few counts. The chain uses TRBV7-3 and TRBJ2-1; D perhaps matches TRBD1 (6 bases). Germline loops: CDR1 SGHTA, CDR2 FQGTGA. The V and J ends lost 4 bases and 4 bases respectively, with 11 bases between them. The CDR3 consists of 14 residues. In DNA, the CDR3 is TGTGCCAGCAGCTCCAGGGGCCGGTACAATGAGCAGTTCTTC. This gives the protein CASSSRGRYNEQFF.

The V and J genes are TRBV11-2 and TRBJ2-5, with 8 bases aligning to TRBD1. The germline CDR1 and CDR2 sequences are SGHAT and FQNNGV. This CDR3 has 14 residues. V trimming: 5 bases; J trimming: 5 bases; junction bases outside the gene matches: 7. In DNA, the CDR3 is TGTGCCAGCAGCCAGGACAGGGTTGGCGAGACCCAGTACTTC. Residues: CASSQDRVGETQYF.

In this sample, this clonotype turned up many times. The J gene is TRBJ2-2, the V gene TRBV5-1, with TRBD1 matching 7 bases. CDR3 length equals 14 residues. Losses at the gene ends were 6 bases for V and 5 bases for J; bases not matched to a gene: 7. Germline V CDR1 and CDR2: SGHRS, YFSETQ. The CDR3 is CASTSTGRTGELFF. CDR3 DNA: TGCGCCAGCACGTCGACAGGGAGAACCGGGGAGCTGTTTTTT.

This clonotype was recorded a few times. This rearrangement joins TRBV6-5 to TRBJ2-2; tentatively, D is TRBD1 (5 bases). Trimming stripped 4 bases from V and 1 base from J, with 10 bases between. Germline CDR1 and CDR2: MNHEY and SVGAGI. The CDR3 loop spans 15 amino acids. The CDR3 here is CASSSATGNTGELFF. The DNA of the CDR3 is TGTGCCAGCAGTTCAGCTACAGGGAACACCGGGGAGCTGTTTTTT.

This clonotype was recorded at least ten times. The chain uses TRBV5-1 and TRBJ1-2; 7 nucleotides match TRBD1. The junction had 8 bases not matched to a gene; V was cut back by 2 bases and J by 7 bases. The CDR3 has 14 amino acids. CDR1 and CDR2 from the germline V gene are SGHRS and YFSETQ. The CDR3 loop is CASSLGDRGGGYTF. CDR3 coding DNA: TGCGCCAGCAGCTTAGGGGACAGAGGAGGTGGCTACACCTTC. Combining the CDR3 with reference TRBV5-1 and TRBJ1-2 gives the whole variable domain KAGVTQTPRYLIKTRGQQVTLSCSPISGHRSVSWYQQTPGQGLQFLFEYFSETQRNKGNFPGRFSGRQFSNSRSEMNVSTLELGDSALYLCASSLGDRGGGYTFGSGTRLTVV.

This clonotype was observed a handful of times. The chain joins TRBV6-1 to TRBJ1-4; D is perhaps TRBD1 (5 bases). This CDR3 is 16 amino acids long. V lost 3 bases and J 2 bases, leaving 13 bases between the germline ends. Germline CDR1 is MNHNS and CDR2 is SASEGT. The DNA for the CDR3 is TGTGCCAGCAGTGAGGTCGGGACTCGGACTAATGAAAAACTGTTTTTT. This codes for CASSEVGTRTNEKLFF.

This clonotype appeared a few times. V usage is TRBV4-3 and J usage is TRBJ1-1; D is ambiguous. The CDR3 consists of 15 residues. Germline V gives CDR1 LGHNA, CDR2 YSLEER. The V end lost 1 base, the J end lost 1 base, and 10 bases lay between the germline ends. The CDR3 DNA is TGCGCCAGCAGCCAAGTGTACAGTAAGAACACTGAAGCTTTCTTT. Amino acids: CASSQVYSKNTEAFF.

This clonotype came up many times. The chain uses TRBV7-2 and TRBJ2-7; TRBD1 matches at 8 bases. This CDR3 has 15 amino acids. Germline V gene sequence: CDR1 SGHTA, CDR2 FQGNSA. The V segment lost 8 bases and the J segment 3 bases; nucleotides outside the gene matches: 12. The CDR3, as DNA: TGTGCCAGCGGCCTAAAGTGGACAGGGAACTACGAGCAGTACTTC. As protein: CASGLKWTGNYEQYF.

This clonotype has only a few counts. The chain couples TRBV25-1 to TRBJ1-1; D is unresolved. V lost 4 bases and J 5 bases, leaving 17 bases between the germline ends. The CDR3 runs 15 residues. Per germline, CDR1 MGHDK and CDR2 SYGVNS. The CDR3 DNA is TGTGCCAGCAGTGTAGGCCCGGCAGCAAGGACTGAAGCTTTCTTT. Its translation is CASSVGPAARTEAFF.

The V gene is TRBV11-2, the J gene TRBJ1-3; D ambiguous. Germline V gives CDR1 SGHAT, CDR2 FQNNGV. CDR3 size: 18 residues. V was shortened by 2 bases and J by 0 bases, with 17 bases between the two germline ends. The CDR3 loop reads CASSLYMRRMSSGNTIYF. CDR3 DNA sequence: TGTGCCAGCAGCTTATATATGAGACGGATGAGCTCTGGAAACACCATATATTTT. Drawing the rest from reference TRBV11-2 and TRBJ1-3, the complete variable domain is EAGVAQSPRYKIIEKRQSVAFWCNPISGHATLYWYQQILGQGPKLLIQFQNNGVVDDSQLPKDRFSAERLKGVDSTLKIQPAKLEDSAVYLCASSLYMRRMSSGNTIYFGEGSWLTVV.

J is TRBJ2-1 and V is TRBV7-9; D call uncertain. V was clipped by 1 base and J by 13 bases, with 11 bases between them. Germline values: CDR1 SEHNR, CDR2 FQNEAQ (reference sequence). This CDR3 has 12 residues. The chain's CDR3 is CASSLGGFGQFF. The CDR3 nucleotides are TGTGCCAGCAGCTTAGGAGGTTTCGGTCAGTTCTTC.

The sample holds a few counts of this clonotype. The CDR3 here is CASSLSPSGGEWDNEQFF. In nucleotides, the CDR3 is TGTGCCAGCAGCTTGTCCCCTAGCGGGGGGGAATGGGACAATGAGCAGTTCTTC. The J gene is TRBJ2-1, the V gene TRBV7-3; 12 bases are a match to TRBD2. This CDR3 has 18 residues. Germline V lookup: CDR1 SGHTA, CDR2 FQGTGA. V lost 3 bases, J lost 5 bases, and 11 bases stayed unmatched.

Worth noting for this clonotype: The junction differs from germline at one of its ends, possibly a read error. The gene calls are TRBV11-2 and TRBJ2-7, with D possibly matching TRBD1 (6 bases). In germline, CDR1 is SGHAT, CDR2 FQNNGV. The CDR3 sequence is 12 residues long. The CDR3 DNA is TGTGCCAGCAGCTTAGCCGCAGGGGAAAACAACTTC. Encoded protein: CASSLAAGENNF.